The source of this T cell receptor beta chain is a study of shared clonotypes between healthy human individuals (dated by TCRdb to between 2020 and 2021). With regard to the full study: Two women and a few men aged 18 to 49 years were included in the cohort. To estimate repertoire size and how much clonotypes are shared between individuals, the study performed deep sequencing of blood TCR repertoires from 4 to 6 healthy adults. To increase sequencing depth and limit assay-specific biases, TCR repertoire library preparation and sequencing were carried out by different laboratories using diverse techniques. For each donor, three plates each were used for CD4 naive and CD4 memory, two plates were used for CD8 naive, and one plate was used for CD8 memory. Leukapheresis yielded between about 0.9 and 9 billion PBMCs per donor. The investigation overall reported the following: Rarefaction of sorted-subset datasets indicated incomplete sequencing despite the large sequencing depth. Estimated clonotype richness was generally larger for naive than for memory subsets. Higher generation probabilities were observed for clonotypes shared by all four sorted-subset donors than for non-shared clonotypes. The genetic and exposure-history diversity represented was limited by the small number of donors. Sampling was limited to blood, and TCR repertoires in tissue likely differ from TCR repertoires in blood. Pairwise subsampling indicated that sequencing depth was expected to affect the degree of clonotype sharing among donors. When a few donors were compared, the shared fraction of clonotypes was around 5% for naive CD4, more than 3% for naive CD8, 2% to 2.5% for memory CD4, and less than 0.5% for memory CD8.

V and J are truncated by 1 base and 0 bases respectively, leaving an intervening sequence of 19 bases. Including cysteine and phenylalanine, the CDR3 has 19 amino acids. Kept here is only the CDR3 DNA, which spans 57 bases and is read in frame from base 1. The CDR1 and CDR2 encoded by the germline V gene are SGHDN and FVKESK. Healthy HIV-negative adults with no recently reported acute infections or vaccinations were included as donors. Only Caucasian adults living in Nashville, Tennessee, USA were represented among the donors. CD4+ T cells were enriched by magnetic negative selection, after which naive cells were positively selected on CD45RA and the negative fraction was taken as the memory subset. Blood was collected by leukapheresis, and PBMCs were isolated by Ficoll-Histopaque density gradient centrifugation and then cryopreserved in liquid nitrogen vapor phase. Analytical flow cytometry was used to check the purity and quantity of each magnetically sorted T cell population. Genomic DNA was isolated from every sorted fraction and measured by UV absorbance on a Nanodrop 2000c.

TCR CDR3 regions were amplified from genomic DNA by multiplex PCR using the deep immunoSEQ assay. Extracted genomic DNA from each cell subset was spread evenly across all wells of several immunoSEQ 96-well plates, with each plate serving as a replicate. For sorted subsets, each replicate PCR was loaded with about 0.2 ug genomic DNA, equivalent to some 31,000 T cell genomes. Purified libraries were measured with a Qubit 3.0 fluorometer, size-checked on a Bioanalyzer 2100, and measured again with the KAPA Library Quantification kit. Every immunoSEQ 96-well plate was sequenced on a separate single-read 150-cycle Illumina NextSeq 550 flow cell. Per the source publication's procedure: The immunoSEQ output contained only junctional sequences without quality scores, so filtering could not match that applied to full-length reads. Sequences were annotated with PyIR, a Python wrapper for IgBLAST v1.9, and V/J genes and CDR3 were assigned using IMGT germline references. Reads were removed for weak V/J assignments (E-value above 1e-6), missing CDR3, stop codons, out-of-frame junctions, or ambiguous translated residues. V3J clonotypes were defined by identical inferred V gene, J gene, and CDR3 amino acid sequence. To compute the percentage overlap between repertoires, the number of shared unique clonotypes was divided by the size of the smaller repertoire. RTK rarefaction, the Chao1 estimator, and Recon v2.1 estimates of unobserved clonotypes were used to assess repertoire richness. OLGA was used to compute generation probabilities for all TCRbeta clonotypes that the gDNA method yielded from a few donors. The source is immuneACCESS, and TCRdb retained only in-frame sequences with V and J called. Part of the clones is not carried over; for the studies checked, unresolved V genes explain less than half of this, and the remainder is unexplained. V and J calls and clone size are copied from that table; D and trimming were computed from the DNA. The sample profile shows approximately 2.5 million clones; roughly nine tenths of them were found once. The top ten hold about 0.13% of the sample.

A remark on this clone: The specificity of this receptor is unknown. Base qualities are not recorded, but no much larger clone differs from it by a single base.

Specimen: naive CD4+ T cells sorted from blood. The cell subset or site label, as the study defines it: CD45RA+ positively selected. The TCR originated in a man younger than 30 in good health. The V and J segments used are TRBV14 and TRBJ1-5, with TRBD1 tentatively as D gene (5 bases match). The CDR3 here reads CASSQGEGGAYYSNQPQHF. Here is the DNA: TGTGCCAGCAGCCAAGGAGAGGGCGGGGCGTATTATAGCAATCAGCCCCAGCATTTT.